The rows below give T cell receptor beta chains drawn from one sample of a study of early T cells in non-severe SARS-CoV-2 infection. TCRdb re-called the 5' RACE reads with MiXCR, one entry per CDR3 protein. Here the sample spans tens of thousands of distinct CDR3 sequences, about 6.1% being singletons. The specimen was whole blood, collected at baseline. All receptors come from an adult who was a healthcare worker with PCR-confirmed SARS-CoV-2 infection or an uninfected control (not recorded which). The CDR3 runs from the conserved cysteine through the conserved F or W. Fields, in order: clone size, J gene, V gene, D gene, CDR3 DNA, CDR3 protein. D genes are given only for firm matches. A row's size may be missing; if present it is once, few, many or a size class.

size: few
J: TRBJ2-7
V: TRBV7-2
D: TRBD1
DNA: TGTGCCAGCAGCGCTTGGGACAGCGCCTACGAGCAGTACTTC
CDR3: CASSAWDSAYEQYF

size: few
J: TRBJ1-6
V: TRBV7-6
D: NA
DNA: TGTGCCAGCAGCCCAGTTGGGGATTCACCCCTCCACTTT
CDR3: CASSPVGDSPLHF

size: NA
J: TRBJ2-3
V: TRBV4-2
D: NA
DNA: TGTGCCAGCAGCCAAGAAAGAGATACGCAGTATTTT
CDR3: CASSQERDTQYF

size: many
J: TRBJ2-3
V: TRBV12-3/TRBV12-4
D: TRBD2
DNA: TGTGCCAGCAGTTTTTCCCCCGCCCGGGGGGTAGGACGCACAGATACGCAGTATTTT
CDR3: CASSFSPARGVGRTDTQYF

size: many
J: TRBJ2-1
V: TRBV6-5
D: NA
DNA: TGTGCCAGCAGTTACGGCGTCGTCAGGACCGGGGATGAGCAGTTCTTC
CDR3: CASSYGVVRTGDEQFF

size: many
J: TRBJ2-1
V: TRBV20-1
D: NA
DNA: TGCAGTGTCACCACCAATGAGCAGTTCTTC
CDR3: CSVTTNEQFF

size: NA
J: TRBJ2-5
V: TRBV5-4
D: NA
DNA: TGTGCCAGCAGCTACGGGCGCAGGGGTGGCGGGGAGACCCAGTACTTC
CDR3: CASSYGRRGGGETQYF

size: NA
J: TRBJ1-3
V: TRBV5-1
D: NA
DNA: TGCGCCAGCAGCTTGGTATTAGGGGCCCTATCCTCTGGAAACACCATATATTTT
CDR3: CASSLVLGALSSGNTIYF

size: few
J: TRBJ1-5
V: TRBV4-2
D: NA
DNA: TGTGCCAGCAGTGCAACGGGGAGGGATAGCAATCAGCCCCAGCATTTT
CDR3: CASSATGRDSNQPQHF

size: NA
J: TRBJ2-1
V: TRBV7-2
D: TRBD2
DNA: TGTGCCAGCAGCATCGGGACTACCCACAATGAGCAGTTCTTC
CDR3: CASSIGTTHNEQFF

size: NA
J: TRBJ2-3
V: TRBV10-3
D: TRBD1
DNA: TGTGCCATCAGTGAGACAGGGGGGGATACGCAGTATTTT
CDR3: CAISETGGDTQYF

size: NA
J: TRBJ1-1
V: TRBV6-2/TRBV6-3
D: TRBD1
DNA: TGTGCCAGCACCTCACAGGGGCTGAACACTGAAGCTTTCTTT
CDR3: CASTSQGLNTEAFF

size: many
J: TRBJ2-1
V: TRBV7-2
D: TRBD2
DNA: TGTGCCAGCAGCTTGGGTAGCGGGGCCAACTTTAGGGATGAGCAGTTCTTC
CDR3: CASSLGSGANFRDEQFF

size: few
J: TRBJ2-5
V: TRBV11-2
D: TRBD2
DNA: TGTGCCAGCACGCCCCAGGGACTAGCGCTAAAAGAGACCCAGTACTTC
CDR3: CASTPQGLALKETQYF

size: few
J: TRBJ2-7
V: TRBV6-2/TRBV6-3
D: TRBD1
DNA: TGTGCCAGCACCTCCTCCTATGGGACAGGGACGTACGAGCAGTACTTC
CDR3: CASTSSYGTGTYEQYF

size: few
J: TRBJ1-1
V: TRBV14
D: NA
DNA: TGTGCCAGCAGCCCTATACAATACACTGAAGCTTTCTTT
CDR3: CASSPIQYTEAFF

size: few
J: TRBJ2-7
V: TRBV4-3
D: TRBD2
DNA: TGCGCCAGCAGCCTAAGGCGGGGGGGCGTGGGCGAGCAGTACTTC
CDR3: CASSLRRGGVGEQYF

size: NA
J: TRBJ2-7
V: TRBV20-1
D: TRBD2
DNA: TGCAGTGCTAGAGATGCGAGCGGGGGGGCAAGGGAGCAGTACTTC
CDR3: CSARDASGGAREQYF

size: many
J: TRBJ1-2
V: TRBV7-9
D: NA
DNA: TGTGCCAGCAGCTTAGCGGACCGACATCGCTTC
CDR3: CASSLADRHRF

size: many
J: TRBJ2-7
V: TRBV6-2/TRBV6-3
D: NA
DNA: TGTGCCAGCAGTTACTCCGGGAAAAGGTCCTACGAGCAGTACTTC
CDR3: CASSYSGKRSYEQYF

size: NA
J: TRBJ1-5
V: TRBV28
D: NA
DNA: TGTGCCAGCAGTTCCCCCATGGGGCCCCGCCATTTT
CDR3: CASSSPMGPRHF

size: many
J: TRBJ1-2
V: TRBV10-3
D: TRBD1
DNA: TGTGCCATTCCCTCTATCAGGGGGCATAACTATGGCTACACCTTC
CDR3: CAIPSIRGHNYGYTF

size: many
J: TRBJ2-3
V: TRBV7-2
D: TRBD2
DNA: TGTGCCAGCAGCTTAGGGCGGGGGGGAAGCACAGATACGCAGTATTTT
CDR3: CASSLGRGGSTDTQYF

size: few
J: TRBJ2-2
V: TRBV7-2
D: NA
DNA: TGTGCCAGCAGCCTCGACTACACCGGGGAGCTGTTTTTT
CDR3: CASSLDYTGELFF

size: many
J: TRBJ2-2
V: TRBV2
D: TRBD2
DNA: TGTGCCAGCAGTCACTCCGGGACTAGCGGGGGGGACTGGAACACCGGGGAGCTGTTTTTT
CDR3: CASSHSGTSGGDWNTGELFF

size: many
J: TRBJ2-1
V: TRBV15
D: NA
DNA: TGTGCCACCAGCAGAGATCTCAGCTCCTACAATGAGCAGTTCTTC
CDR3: CATSRDLSSYNEQFF

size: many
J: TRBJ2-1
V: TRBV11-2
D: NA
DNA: TGTGCCAGCAGCTTAGAATCTGATGAGCAGTTCTTC
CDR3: CASSLESDEQFF

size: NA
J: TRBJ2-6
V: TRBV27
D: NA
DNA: TGTGCCAGCAGTATCCTCCTAGCGTCGGGGGCCAACGTCCTGACTTTC
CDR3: CASSILLASGANVLTF

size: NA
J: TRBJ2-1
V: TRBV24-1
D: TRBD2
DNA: TGTGCCACCAGTGATGACAGCGGGGGAAGCTACAATGAGCAGTTCTTC
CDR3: CATSDDSGGSYNEQFF

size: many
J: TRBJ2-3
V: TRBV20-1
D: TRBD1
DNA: TGCAGTGCGAGCCGGGACAGGGGATTGGGCACAGATACGCAGTATTTT
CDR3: CSASRDRGLGTDTQYF

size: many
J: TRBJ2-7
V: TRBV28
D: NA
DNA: TGTGCCAGCAGTTTCGTTGACTACGAGCAGTACTTC
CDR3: CASSFVDYEQYF

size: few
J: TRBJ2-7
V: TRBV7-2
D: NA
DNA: TGTGCCAGCAGCTCAGCAGACAGGCGTACCTACGAGCAGTACTTC
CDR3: CASSSADRRTYEQYF

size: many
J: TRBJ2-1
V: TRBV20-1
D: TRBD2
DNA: TGCAGTGCCCAGCCCAGTAGCGGGGCCCACAATGAGCAGTTCTTC
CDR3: CSAQPSSGAHNEQFF

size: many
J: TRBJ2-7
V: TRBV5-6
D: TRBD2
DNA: TGTGCCAGCAGCCGGGGGGATTCGTACGAGCAGTACTTC
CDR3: CASSRGDSYEQYF

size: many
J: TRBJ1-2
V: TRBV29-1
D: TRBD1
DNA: TGCAGCGCCCACAGGGGGCTCTCTGGTGGCTACACCTTC
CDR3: CSAHRGLSGGYTF

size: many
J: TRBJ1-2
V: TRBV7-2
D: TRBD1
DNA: TGTGCCAGCAGCTTTCGACAGGGAGCCAATGGCTACACCTTC
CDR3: CASSFRQGANGYTF

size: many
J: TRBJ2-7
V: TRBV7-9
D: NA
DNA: TGTGCCAGCAGCCCACAGGGTTTCTTCTACGAGCAGTACTTC
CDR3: CASSPQGFFYEQYF

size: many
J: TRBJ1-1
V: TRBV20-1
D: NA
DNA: TGCAGTGCTATACAGGGATACACTGAAGCTTTCTTT
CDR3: CSAIQGYTEAFF

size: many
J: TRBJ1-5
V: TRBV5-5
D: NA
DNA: TGTGCCAGCAGCCGGGACCCCCCCGATGTGCCCCAGCATTTT
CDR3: CASSRDPPDVPQHF

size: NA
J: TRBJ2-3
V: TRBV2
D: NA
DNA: TGTGCCAGCAGTTCACCGGTAACTAGCACAGATACGCAGTATTTT
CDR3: CASSSPVTSTDTQYF

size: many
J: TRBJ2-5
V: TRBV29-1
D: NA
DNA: TGCAGCGTTCAAGGAGATCAGGACCAAGAGACCCAGTACTTC
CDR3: CSVQGDQDQETQYF

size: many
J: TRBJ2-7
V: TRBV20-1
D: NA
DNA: TGCAGTGCTGAAGACAGGGAGGATTCCTACGAGCAGTACTTC
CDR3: CSAEDREDSYEQYF

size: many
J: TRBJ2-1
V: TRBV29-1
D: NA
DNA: TGCAGCGTTGAGAATTATGAGCAGTTCTTC
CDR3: CSVENYEQFF

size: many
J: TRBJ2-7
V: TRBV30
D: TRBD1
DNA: TGTGCCTTCGAACCTAGGACAGGAGTAGCCTACGAGCAGTACTTC
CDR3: CAFEPRTGVAYEQYF

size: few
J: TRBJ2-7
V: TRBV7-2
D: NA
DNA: TGTGCCAGCAGCATATATGCCAGCTCCTACGAGCAGTACTTC
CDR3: CASSIYASSYEQYF

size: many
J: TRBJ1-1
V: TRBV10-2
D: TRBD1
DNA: TGCGCCAGCAGTGCGATCCTACAGGGGTCCACTGAAGCTTTCTTT
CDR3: CASSAILQGSTEAFF

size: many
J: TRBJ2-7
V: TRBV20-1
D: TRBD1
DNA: TGCAGTGCTAGAACCTGGGACAGCGCCTACGAGCAGTACTTC
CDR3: CSARTWDSAYEQYF

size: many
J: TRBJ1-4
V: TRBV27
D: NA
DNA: TGTGCCAGCAGGAGCCAAGGAAAACTGTTTTTT
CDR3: CASRSQGKLFF

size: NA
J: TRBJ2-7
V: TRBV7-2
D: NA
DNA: TGTGCCAGCAGCTTACGGGGGTACGAGCAGTACTTC
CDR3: CASSLRGYEQYF

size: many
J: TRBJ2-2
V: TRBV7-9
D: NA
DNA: TGTGCCAGCAGCCGGGACACCGGGGAGCTGTTTTTT
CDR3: CASSRDTGELFF

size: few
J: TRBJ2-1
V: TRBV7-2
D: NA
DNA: TGTGCCAGCAGCTTAGTCCCCGGGGCAGGGGGGTATGAGCAGTTCTTC
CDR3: CASSLVPGAGGYEQFF